This TCR beta chain was sequenced for a study of T-cell reconstitution after alpha-beta-depleted transplantation in children. Germline V lookup: CDR1 SNHLY, CDR2 FYNNEI. This CDR3 has 17 residues. Trimming pared 5 bases from V and 8 bases from J, leaving 25 bases between. The TCRbeta library incorporated unique molecular identifiers. TCRdb fed the PCR reads into MiXCR, producing one record per CDR3 protein. The sample includes roughly 500,000 distinct CDR3 sequences, about 18% of them seen just once. This clonotype was found a few times. This chain connects TRBV2 to TRBJ2-1; the D call may be TRBD1 or TRBD2 (6 bases each). Sequencing used PBMCs from the stem cell graft donor, obtained from the stem cell graft. This TCR came from a human donor who donated a stem cell graft to a child with acute lymphoblastic leukemia. CDR3 coding DNA: TGTGCCAGCAGTAGGGCCGGGGGCCCAAGTTCGGTTGATGAGCAGTTCTTC. Protein: CASSRAGGPSSVDEQFF.